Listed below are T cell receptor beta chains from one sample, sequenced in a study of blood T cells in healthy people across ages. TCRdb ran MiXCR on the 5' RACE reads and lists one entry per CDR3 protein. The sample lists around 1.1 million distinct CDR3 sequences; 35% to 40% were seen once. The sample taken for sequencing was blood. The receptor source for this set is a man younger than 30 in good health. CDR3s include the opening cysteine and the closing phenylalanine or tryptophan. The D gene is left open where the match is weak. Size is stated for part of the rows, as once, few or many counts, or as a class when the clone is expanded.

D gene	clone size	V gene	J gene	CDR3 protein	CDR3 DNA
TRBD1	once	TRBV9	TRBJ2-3	CASSVRQGSTDTQYF	TGTGCCAGCAGCGTCCGACAGGGGAGCACAGATACGCAGTATTTT
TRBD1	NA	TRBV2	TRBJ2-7	CASRSRDSYEQYF	TGTGCCAGCAGGAGCCGGGACAGCTACGAGCAGTACTTC
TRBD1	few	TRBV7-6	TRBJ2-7	CASSTGQGSLEQYF	TGTGCCAGCAGCACGGGACAGGGTTCACTCGAGCAGTACTTC
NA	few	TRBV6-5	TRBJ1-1	CASRGRLMNTEAFF	TGTGCCAGCAGAGGTCGGCTTATGAACACTGAAGCTTTCTTT
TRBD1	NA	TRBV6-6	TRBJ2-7	CASSSTGQNSYEQYF	TGTGCCAGCAGTTCCACGGGACAGAATTCCTACGAGCAGTACTTC
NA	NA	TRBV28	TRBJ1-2	CASRRDFSYGYTF	TGTGCCAGCCGTCGGGACTTCAGCTATGGCTACACCTTC
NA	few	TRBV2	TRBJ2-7	CASIEGRYEQYF	TGTGCCAGCATTGAGGGGAGATACGAGCAGTACTTC
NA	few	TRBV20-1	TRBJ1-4	CSAREASAYVSTNEKLFF	TGCAGTGCTAGAGAGGCGTCAGCATACGTGTCAACTAATGAAAAACTGTTTTTT
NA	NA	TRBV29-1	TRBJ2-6	CSVAKTGVSGANVLTF	TGCAGCGTCGCAAAAACCGGAGTCTCTGGGGCCAACGTCCTGACTTTC
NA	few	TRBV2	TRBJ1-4	CATHPQTGSNEKLFF	TGTGCCACCCATCCTCAGACAGGTTCGAATGAAAAACTGTTTTTT
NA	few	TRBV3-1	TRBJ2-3	CASSQDLRTDTDTQYF	TGTGCCAGCAGCCAAGATCTCCGGACAGACACAGATACGCAGTATTTT
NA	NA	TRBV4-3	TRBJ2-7	CASSQGIENEQYF	TGCGCCAGCAGCCAGGGGATAGAAAACGAGCAGTACTTC
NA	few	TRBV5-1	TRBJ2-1	CASSLGGETYNEQFF	TGCGCCAGCAGCTTGGGGGGGGAGACCTACAATGAGCAGTTCTTC
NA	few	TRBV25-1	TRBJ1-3	CASSGSDQGVFGNTIYF	TGTGCCAGCAGTGGATCCGATCAGGGTGTCTTCGGAAACACCATATATTTT
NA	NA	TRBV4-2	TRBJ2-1	CASSQGGGMNNEQFF	TGTGCCAGCAGCCAAGGAGGGGGAATGAATAATGAGCAGTTCTTC
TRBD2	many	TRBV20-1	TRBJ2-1	CSARSSGVSNEQFF	TGCAGTGCTAGGTCTAGCGGGGTATCGAATGAGCAGTTCTTC
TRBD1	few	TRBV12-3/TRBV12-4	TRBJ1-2	CASTGQGPYGYTF	TGTGCCAGCACCGGACAGGGTCCGTATGGCTACACCTTC
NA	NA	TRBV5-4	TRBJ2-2	CASSSGTQNTGELFF	TGTGCCAGCAGCTCCGGGACACAGAACACCGGGGAGCTGTTTTTT
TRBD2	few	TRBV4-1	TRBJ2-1	CASSQEWGLERGEQFF	TGCGCCAGCAGCCAAGAATGGGGACTAGAAAGGGGTGAGCAGTTCTTC
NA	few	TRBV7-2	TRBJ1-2	CASSSNQGYGYTF	TGTGCCAGCAGCTCAAACCAGGGTTATGGCTACACCTTC
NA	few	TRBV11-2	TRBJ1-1	CASSLVGETEAFF	TGTGCCAGCAGCTTAGTGGGTGAGACTGAAGCTTTCTTT
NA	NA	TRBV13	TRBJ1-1	CASSLVGMMNTEAFF	TGTGCCAGCAGCTTAGTAGGGATGATGAACACTGAAGCTTTCTTT
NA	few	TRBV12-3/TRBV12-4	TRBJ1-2	CASSFETGANYGYTF	TGTGCCAGCAGTTTCGAGACAGGCGCTAACTATGGCTACACCTTC
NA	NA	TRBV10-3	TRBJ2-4	CAISESSIQYF	TGTGCCATCAGTGAGTCCTCTATTCAGTACTTC
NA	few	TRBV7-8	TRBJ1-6	CASSSPGTFGSPLHF	TGTGCCAGCAGCTCTCCAGGGACATTTGGGTCACCCCTCCACTTT
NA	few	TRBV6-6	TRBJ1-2	CASTHYTGVDYGYTF	TGTGCCAGCACCCATTACACGGGGGTTGACTATGGCTACACCTTC
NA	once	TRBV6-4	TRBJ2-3	CASSDQEGQTQYF	TGTGCCAGCAGTGACCAGGAGGGCCAAACGCAGTATTTT
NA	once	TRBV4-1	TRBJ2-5	CASSQDFPAPTRQETQYF	TGCGCCAGCAGCCAAGATTTTCCCGCACCAACCAGGCAAGAGACCCAGTACTTC
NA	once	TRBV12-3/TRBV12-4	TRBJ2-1	CASSPRQVYWNGQFF	TGTGCCAGCAGCCCCCGACAGGTTTACTGGAATGGGCAGTTCTTC
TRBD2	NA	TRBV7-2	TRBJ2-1	CASSFSGTSPYNEQFF	TGTGCCAGCAGCTTTTCCGGGACTAGTCCCTACAATGAGCAGTTCTTC
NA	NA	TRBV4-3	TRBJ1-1	CASSGIQGGTEAFF	TGCGCCAGCAGCGGAATACAGGGTGGAACTGAAGCTTTCTTT
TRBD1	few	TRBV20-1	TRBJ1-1	CSAIEGANTEAFF	TGCAGTGCTATTGAGGGGGCGAACACTGAAGCTTTCTTT
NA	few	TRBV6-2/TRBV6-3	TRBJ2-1	CASSYEPYNEQFF	TGTGCCAGCAGTTACGAGCCTTACAATGAGCAGTTCTTC
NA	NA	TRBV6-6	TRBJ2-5	CASIKGLNQETQYF	TGTGCCAGCATTAAAGGACTGAACCAAGAGACCCAGTACTTC
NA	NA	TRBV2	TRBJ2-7	CASRRGEQYF	TGTGCCAGCAGACGGGGCGAGCAGTACTTC
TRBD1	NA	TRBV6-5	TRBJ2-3	CASSFKGQGKGTDTQYF	TGTGCCAGCAGTTTCAAAGGACAGGGGAAGGGAACAGATACGCAGTATTTT
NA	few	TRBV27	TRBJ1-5	CASSSEGLGQPQHF	TGTGCCAGCAGTTCTGAGGGGCTGGGACAGCCCCAGCATTTT
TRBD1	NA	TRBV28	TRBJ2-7	CASSPLGQGGYEQYF	TGTGCCAGCAGTCCACTCGGACAGGGAGGCTACGAGCAGTACTTC
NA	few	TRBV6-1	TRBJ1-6	CASSEGPEYNSPLHF	TGTGCCAGCAGTGAAGGTCCAGAATATAATTCACCCCTCCACTTT
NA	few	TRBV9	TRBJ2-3	CASSEVFDTQYF	TGTGCCAGCAGCGAGGTCTTCGATACGCAGTATTTT
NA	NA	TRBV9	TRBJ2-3	CASTPLLTDTQYF	TGTGCCAGCACCCCTCTGCTGACAGATACGCAGTATTTT
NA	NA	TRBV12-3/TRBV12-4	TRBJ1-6	CASSLIALERPPLHF	TGTGCCAGCAGTTTAATCGCCTTGGAGAGGCCACCCCTCCACTTT
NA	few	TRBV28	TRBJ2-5	CASSPLRTAQETQYF	TGTGCCAGCAGCCCTCTCCGGACAGCTCAAGAGACCCAGTACTTC